This TCR beta chain was sequenced in a study of T cell responses to AZD1222 COVID-19 vaccine. Trimming removed 1 base from V and 4 bases from J, with 11 bases in between. CDR3 size: 14 residues. The germline V gene has CDR1 SEHNR and CDR2 FQNEAQ (reference sequence). Only in-frame clones appear in the TCRdb table, and some are missing; sequencing was by immunoSEQ multiplex PCR. The sample records tens of thousands of clones, about four fifths being singletons. The chain couples TRBV7-9 to TRBJ2-7, with D unclear. This TCR was recovered from an adult who received the AZD1222 COVID-19 vaccine. This specimen was peripheral blood, taken 28 days after the second AZD1222 dose. DNA for the CDR3: TGTGCCAGCAGCTTAGGCGGCAGGATTTACGAGCAGTACTTC. Its translation is CASSLGGRIYEQYF.